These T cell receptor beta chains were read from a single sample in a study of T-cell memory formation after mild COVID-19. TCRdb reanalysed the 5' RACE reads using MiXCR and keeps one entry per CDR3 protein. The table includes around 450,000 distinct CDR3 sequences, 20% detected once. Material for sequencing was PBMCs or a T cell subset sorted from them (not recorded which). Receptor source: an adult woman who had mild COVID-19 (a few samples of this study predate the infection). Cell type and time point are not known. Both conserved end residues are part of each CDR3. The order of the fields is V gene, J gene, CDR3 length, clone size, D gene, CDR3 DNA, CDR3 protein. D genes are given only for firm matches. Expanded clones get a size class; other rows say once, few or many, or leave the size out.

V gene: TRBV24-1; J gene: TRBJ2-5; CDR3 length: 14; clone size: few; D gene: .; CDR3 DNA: TGTGCCACCAGTGAATCCGGGATTCAGGAGACCCAGTACTTC; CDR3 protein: CATSESGIQETQYF
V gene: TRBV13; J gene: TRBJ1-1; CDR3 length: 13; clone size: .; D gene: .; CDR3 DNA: TGTGCCAGCAGCTCGGGAGAGAGGGCTGAAGCTTTCTTT; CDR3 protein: CASSSGERAEAFF
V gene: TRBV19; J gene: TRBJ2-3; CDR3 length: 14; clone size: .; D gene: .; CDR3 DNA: TGTGCCAGTAGTAGTGGGACCCCCACAGATACGCAGTATTTT; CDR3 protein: CASSSGTPTDTQYF
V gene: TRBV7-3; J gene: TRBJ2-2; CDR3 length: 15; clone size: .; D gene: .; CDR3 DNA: TGTGCCAGCAGCAACCGTTCCGGGAACACCGGGGAGCTGTTTTTT; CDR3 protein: CASSNRSGNTGELFF
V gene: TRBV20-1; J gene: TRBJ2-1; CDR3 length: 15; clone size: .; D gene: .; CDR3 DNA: TGCAGTGCTAGACGGCTCCACGAAGCCTACAATGAGCAGTTCTTC; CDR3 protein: CSARRLHEAYNEQFF
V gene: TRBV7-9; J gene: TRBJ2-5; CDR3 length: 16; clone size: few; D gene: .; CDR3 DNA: TGTGCCAGCAGCCCGCGTGGGTTGTGGGAAAAAGAGACCCAGTACTTC; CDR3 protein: CASSPRGLWEKETQYF
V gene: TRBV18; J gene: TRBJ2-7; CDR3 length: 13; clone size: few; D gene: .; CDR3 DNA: TGTGCCAGCTCACCCCCGGGACCCTACGTGCAGTACTTC; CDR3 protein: CASSPPGPYVQYF
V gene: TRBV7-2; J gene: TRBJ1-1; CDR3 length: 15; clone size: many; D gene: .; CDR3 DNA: TGTGCCAGCAGCTTGGAGGCAGTGAGGAACACTGAAGCTTTCTTT; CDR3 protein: CASSLEAVRNTEAFF
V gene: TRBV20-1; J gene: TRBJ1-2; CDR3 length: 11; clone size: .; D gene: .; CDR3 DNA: TGCAGTGCGCAAACAGGGTATGGCTACACCTTC; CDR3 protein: CSAQTGYGYTF
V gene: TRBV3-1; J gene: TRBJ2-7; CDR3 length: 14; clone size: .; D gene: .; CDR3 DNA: TGTGCCAGCAGCCCGACAGGTCTCAGGCACGAGCAGTACTTC; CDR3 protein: CASSPTGLRHEQYF
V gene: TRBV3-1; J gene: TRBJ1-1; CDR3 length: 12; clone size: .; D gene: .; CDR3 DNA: TGTGCCAGCTCCCCAGAGGGGACTGAAGCTTTCTTT; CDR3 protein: CASSPEGTEAFF
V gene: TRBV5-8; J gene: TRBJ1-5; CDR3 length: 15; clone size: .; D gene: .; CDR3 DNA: TGTGCCAGCAGCTTTAGTGGGTCGGGCAATCAGCCCCAGCATTTT; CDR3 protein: CASSFSGSGNQPQHF
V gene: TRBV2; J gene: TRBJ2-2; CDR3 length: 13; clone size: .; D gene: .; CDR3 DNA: TGTGCCACTTCGCACGAGAACACCGGGGAGCTGTTTTTT; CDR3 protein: CATSHENTGELFF
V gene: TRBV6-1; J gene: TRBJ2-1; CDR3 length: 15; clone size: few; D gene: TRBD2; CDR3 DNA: TGTGCCAGTGTTTCGGCGGGAGGGAAATACAATGAGCAGTTCTTC; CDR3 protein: CASVSAGGKYNEQFF
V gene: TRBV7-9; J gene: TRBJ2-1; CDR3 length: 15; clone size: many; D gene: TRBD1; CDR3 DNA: TGTGCCAGCAGCCCGGGACAGGGGACCTACAATGAGCAGTTCTTC; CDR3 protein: CASSPGQGTYNEQFF
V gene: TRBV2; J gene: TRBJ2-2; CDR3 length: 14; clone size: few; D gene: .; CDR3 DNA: TGTGCCAGCAGTCGCATCAGGGAAACCGGGGAGCTGTTTTTT; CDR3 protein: CASSRIRETGELFF
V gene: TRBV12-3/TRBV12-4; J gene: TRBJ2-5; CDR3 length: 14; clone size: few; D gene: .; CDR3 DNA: TGTGCCAGCAGTTTGCGAGAGGGTGGGGAGACCCAGTACTTC; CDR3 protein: CASSLREGGETQYF
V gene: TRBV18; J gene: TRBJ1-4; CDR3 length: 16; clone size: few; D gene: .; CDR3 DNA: TGTGCCAGCTCACCGGCGGAGGGGGAAGGCTTCGAAAAACTGTTTTTT; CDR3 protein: CASSPAEGEGFEKLFF
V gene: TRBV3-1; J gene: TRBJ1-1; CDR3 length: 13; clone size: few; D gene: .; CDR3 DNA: TGTGCCAGCACCCCCACCAGTGTTGCTGAAGCTTTCTTT; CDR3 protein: CASTPTSVAEAFF
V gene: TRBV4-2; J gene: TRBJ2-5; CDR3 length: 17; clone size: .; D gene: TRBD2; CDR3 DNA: TGTGCCAGCAGCCGCGGGGGACCGACTAGCGGGAAAGAGACCCAGTACTTC; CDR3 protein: CASSRGGPTSGKETQYF
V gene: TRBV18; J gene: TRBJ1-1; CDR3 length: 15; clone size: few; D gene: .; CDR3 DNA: TGTGCCAGCTCACCAAGCGGGGGCGCGTATGGTGAAGCTTTCTTT; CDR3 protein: CASSPSGGAYGEAFF
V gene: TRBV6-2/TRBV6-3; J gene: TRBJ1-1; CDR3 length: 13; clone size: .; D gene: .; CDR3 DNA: TGTGCCAGCAGTTACGGCCAGACCACTGAAGCTTTCTTT; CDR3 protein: CASSYGQTTEAFF
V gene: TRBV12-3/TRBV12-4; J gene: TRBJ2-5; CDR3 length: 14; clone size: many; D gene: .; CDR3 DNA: TGTGCCAGCAGTTTAGCTCGGTACCGGGAACCCCAGTACTTC; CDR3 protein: CASSLARYREPQYF
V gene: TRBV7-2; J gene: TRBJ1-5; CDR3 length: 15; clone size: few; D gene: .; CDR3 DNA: TGTGCCAGCAGCTTTCGGACCGGAGGCAATCAGCCCCAGCATTTT; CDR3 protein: CASSFRTGGNQPQHF
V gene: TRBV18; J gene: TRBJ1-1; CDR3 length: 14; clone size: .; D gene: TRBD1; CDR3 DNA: TGTGCCAGCTCCCAGGACAGGCTGAACACTGAAGCTTTCTTT; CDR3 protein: CASSQDRLNTEAFF
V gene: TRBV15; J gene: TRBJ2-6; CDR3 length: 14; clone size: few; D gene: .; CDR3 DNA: TGTGCCACCAGCAGAGGGTCTGGGGCCAACGTCCTGACTTTC; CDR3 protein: CATSRGSGANVLTF
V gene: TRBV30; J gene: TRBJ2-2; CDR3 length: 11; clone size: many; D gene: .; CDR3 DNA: TGTGCCTGGTCTGGGTCCGGGGAGCTGTTTTTT; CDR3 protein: CAWSGSGELFF
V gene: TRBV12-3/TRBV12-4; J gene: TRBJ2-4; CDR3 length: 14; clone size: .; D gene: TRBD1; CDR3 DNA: TGTGCCAGCAGGGGACAGGAAATAGGGAACATTCAGTACTTC; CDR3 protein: CASRGQEIGNIQYF
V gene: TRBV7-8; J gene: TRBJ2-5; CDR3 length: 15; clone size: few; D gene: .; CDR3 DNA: TGTGCCAGCAGCTTCGGTTTATACAGGTCGGAGACCCAGTACTTC; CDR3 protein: CASSFGLYRSETQYF
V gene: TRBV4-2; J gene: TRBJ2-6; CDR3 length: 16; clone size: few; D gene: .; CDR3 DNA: TGTGCCAGCAGCCAAGCGGCCAGGACTGGGGCCAACGTCCTGACTTTC; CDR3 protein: CASSQAARTGANVLTF
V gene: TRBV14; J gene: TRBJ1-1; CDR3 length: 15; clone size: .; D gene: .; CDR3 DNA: TGTGCCAGCAGCCCCGGGACACGATGGGGCACTGAAGCTTTCTTT; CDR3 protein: CASSPGTRWGTEAFF
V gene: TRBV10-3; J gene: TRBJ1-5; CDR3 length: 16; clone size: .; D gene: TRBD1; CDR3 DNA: TGTGCCATCAGTGACCCACGACAGGGCGGGAATCAGCCCCAGCATTTT; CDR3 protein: CAISDPRQGGNQPQHF
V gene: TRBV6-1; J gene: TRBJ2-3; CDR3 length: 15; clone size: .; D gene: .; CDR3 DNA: TGTGCCAGCAGTTTTCAGGGGCTTCCCACAGATACGCAGTATTTT; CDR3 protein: CASSFQGLPTDTQYF
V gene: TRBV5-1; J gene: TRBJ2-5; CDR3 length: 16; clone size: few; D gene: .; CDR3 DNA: TGCGCCAGCAGCTTAGGTCGGGGAACCCTCCAAGAGACCCAGTACTTC; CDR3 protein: CASSLGRGTLQETQYF
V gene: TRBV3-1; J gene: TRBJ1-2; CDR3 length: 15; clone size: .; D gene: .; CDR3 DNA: TGTGCCAGCAGCCAAGAAGAGGGCGCGTACTATGGCTACACCTTC; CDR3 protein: CASSQEEGAYYGYTF
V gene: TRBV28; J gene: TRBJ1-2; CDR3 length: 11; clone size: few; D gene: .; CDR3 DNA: TGTGCCAGCAGACGCCTGGGCGGCTACACCTTC; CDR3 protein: CASRRLGGYTF
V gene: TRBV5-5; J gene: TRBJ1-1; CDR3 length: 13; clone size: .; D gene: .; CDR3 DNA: TGTGCCAGCAGCTTGGATGTAAGCACTGAAGCTTTCTTT; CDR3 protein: CASSLDVSTEAFF
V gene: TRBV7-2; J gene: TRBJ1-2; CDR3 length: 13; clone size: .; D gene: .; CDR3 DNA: TGTGCCAGCAGCCGGAGGGTCAACTATGGCTACACCTTC; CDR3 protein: CASSRRVNYGYTF
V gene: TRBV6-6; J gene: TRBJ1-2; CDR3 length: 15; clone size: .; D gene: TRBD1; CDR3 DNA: TGTGCCAGCAGTTACTCAGGGACAGGGGTTGGCGGCTACACCTTC; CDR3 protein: CASSYSGTGVGGYTF
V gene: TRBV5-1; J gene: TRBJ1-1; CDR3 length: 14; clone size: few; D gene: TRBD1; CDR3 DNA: TGCGCCAGCAGTGGGACAGGGGGGAACACTGAAGCTTTCTTT; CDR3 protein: CASSGTGGNTEAFF
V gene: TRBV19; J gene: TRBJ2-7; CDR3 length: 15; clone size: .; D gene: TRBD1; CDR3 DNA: TGTGCCAGTAGTCCCTACAGGGGGCCGGGGTACGAGCAGTACTTC; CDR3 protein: CASSPYRGPGYEQYF
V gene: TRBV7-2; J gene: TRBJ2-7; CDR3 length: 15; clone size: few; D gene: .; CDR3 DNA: TGTGCCAGCAGCGATCAGGGCCCCCAAGCCTACGAGCAGTACTTC; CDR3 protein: CASSDQGPQAYEQYF
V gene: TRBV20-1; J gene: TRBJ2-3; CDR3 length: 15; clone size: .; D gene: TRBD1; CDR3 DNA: TGCAGTGCTACTCGGACAGGGGGCCCCACAGATACGCAGTATTTT; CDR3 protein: CSATRTGGPTDTQYF
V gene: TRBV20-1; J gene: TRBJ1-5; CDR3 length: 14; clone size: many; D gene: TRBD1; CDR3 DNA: TGCAGTGCTGAAGGGGGCGCGGGGCGTCAGCCCCAGCATTTT; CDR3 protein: CSAEGGAGRQPQHF
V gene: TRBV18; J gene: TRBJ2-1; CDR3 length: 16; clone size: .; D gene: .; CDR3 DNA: TGTGCCAGCTCACCTTCCTGGACTAGGGGGTTGGATGAGCAGTTCTTC; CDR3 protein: CASSPSWTRGLDEQFF
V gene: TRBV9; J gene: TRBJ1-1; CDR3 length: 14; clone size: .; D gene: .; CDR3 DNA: TGTGCCAGCAGCGTAGATGGGACCCCCACTGAAGCTTTCTTT; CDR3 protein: CASSVDGTPTEAFF
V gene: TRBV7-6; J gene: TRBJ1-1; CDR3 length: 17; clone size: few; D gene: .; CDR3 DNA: TGTGCCAGCAGCTTAAATCCGTATGCCCCTGGGAACACTGAAGCTTTCTTT; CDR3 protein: CASSLNPYAPGNTEAFF
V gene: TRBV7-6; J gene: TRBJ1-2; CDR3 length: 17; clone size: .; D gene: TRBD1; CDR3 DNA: TGTGCCAGCAGCTTAGACGGGACAGGGGGCACAACGGGTGGCTACACCTTC; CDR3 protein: CASSLDGTGGTTGGYTF
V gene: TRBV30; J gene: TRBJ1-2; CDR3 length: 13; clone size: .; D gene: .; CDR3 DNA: TGTGCCTGGAGTGGGGGACGCCGCTATGGCTACACCTTC; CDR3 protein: CAWSGGRRYGYTF
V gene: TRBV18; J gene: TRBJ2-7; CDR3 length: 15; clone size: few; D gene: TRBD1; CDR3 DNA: TGTGCCAGCTCACCCTACCTGACAGGGGGCTACGAGCAGTACTTC; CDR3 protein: CASSPYLTGGYEQYF
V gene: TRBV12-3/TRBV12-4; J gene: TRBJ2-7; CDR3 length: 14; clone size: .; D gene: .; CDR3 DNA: TGTGCCAGCAGTTCGTATTCTTCATCCTACGAGCAGTACTTC; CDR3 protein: CASSSYSSSYEQYF
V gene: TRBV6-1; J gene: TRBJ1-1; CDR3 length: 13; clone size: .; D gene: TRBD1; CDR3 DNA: TGTGCCAGCAGAGACAGGGGTTTGACTGAAGCTTTCTTT; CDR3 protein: CASRDRGLTEAFF
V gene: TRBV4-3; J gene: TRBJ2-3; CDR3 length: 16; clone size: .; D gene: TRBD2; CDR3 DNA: TGCGCCAGCAGCCAACAGGCTAGCGGGAGGACGGATACGCAGTATTTT; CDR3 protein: CASSQQASGRTDTQYF
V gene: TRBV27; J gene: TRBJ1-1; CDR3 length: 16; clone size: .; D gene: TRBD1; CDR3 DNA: TGTGCCAGCAGTTCGACGGGACAGGGCTTTAACACTGAAGCTTTCTTT; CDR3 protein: CASSSTGQGFNTEAFF
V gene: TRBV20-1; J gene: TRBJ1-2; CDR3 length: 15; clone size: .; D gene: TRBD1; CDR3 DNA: TGCAGTGCTAGAGCCTCCCGGGACAGGGTTCATGGCTACACCTTC; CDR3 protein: CSARASRDRVHGYTF
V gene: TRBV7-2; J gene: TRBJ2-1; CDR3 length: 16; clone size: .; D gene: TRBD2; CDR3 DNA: TGTGCCAGCAGCTTAGTAGGCGGGAGGGTCGGCAATGAGCAGTTCTTC; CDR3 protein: CASSLVGGRVGNEQFF
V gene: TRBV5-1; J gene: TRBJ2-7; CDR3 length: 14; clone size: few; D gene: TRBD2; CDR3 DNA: TGCGCCAGCAGCGCTGGGGACTACTCCTACGAGCAGTACTTC; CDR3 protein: CASSAGDYSYEQYF
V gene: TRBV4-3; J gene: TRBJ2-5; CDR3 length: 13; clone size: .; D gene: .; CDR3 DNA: TGCGCCAGCAGCCGGGACATCGGAGAGACCCAGTACTTC; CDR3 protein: CASSRDIGETQYF
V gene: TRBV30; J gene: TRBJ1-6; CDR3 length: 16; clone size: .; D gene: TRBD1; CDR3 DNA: TGTGCCTGGAATCGAGACAGGGGGCGGAATGATTCACCCCTCCACTTT; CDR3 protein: CAWNRDRGRNDSPLHF